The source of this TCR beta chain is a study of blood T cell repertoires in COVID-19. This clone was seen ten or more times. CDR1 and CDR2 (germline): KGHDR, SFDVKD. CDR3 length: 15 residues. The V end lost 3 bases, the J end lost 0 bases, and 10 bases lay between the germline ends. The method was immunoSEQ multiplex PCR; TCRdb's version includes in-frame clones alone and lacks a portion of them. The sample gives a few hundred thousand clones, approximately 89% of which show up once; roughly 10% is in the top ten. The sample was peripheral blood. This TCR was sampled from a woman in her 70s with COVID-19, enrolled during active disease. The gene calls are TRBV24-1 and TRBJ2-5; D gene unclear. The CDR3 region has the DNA TGTGCCACCAGTGATCAAGCGACGTACCAAGAGACCCAGTACTTC. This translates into CATSDQATYQETQYF.